The clone carrying this T cell receptor (beta chain) was detected once. This entry belongs to a study of T cell changes during pregnancy in multiple sclerosis. V trimming: 0 bases; J trimming: 9 bases; junction bases outside the gene matches: 3. This CDR3 is 14 amino acids long. Germline loops: CDR1 WNHNN, CDR2 SYGVQD (reference sequence). Some clones are missing from TCRdb's copy, which holds only in-frame ones; the method was immunoSEQ multiplex PCR. The profile covers 75,000 to 95,000 clones, with 75% to 95% appearing a single time and 0.95% taken by the ten largest. This clonotype was obtained from a female donor with multiple sclerosis, enrolled in a pregnancy study. The specimen comprised peripheral blood, sampled before pregnancy. The chain uses TRBV10-1 and TRBJ2-4; TRBD1 matches at 9 bases. The CDR3 DNA reads TGCGCCAGCAGTGAGTCGGGGACAGGGACCATTCAGTACTTC. This encodes CASSESGTGTIQYF.